This TCR beta chain was captured by sequencing in a study of long-term antiretroviral therapy in people with HIV. Across the whole study: Samples from the earliest time points predate the 2015 immediate-ART recommendation by about a decade.

Between the trimmed V and J ends, which lost 5 bases and 0 bases, there was a span of 5 bases. Germline loops: CDR1 DFQATT, CDR2 SNEGSKA (reference sequence). The CDR3 spans 11 residues. Regarding the study as a whole: It was observed that HIV repertoires exhibited narrower CDR3 length ranges than controls.

Comment on this clone: Its target is not known.

The run of the v3.0 immunoSEQ assay was at survey level. The method was immunoSEQ multiplex PCR; TCRdb's version includes in-frame clones alone and lacks a portion of them. The sample has nearly 50,000 clones, around 80% seen once. The chain joins TRBV20-1 to TRBJ2-7; D is ambiguous. The TCR comes from a woman between 18 and 29 years old with HIV. Sequenced material: unsorted PBMCs, taken 0.8 years after starting antiretroviral therapy. The CDR3 loop reads CSAQFSYEQYF. CDR3 nucleotide sequence: TGCAGTGCTCAGTTCTCCTACGAGCAGTACTTC.